The sequence of this T cell receptor (beta chain) was determined in a study of cytomegalovirus exposure and HLA in healthy donors. This clone was seen a handful of times. Primers: 60 Vbeta forward and 13 Jbeta reverse. The assay was immunoSEQ multiplex PCR, and TCRdb's table has in-frame clones only and misses some. The data contain approximately 190,000 clones, approximately 11% of them seen just once; the ten biggest clones take up 7.5% to 10%. The CDR3 sequence is 15 residues long. Germline assignment: CDR1 LGHNA and CDR2 YSLEER. The ends were cut back, 0 bases at V and 5 bases at J, with 11 bases in the middle.

The genes are TRBV4-3 and TRBJ1-5, with TRBD1 as a possible D gene (6 bases). Specimen: PBMCs. The receptor was isolated from a man in his forties or fifties in good health and CMV-seropositive. The CDR3 protein is CASSQDSQGHQPQHF. The CDR3 region has the DNA TGCGCCAGCAGCCAAGATAGTCAGGGGCATCAGCCCCAGCATTTT.